This TCR beta chain came from a study of cytomegalovirus exposure and HLA in healthy donors. The PCR contained 60 Vbeta and 13 Jbeta primers. Libraries were prepared by immunoSEQ multiplex PCR; TCRdb keeps only in-frame clonotypes and omits some of them. This table has 130,000 or so clones, over 8% appearing once. The sample taken for sequencing was PBMCs. This receptor was obtained from a man aged 40-49 years in good health and CMV-seronegative.

CDR3 coding DNA: TGTGCCAGCAGCTTAGTAGAATCTAGAGGGGGCCAAGAGACCCAGTACTTC. Protein sequence: CASSLVESRGGQETQYF. The gene calls are TRBV11-3 and TRBJ2-5, with a tentative D call TRBD1 (6 bases). This CDR3 has 17 amino acids. Germline CDR1 is SGHNT and CDR2 is YENEEA. V lost 1 base to trimming and J lost 1 base, with 16 bases between them.